This entry lists 22 T cell receptor beta chains sequenced from one sample in a study of molecular identifiers for immune sequencing clone quantification. MiXCR, run by TCRdb on the PCR reads, gives a single entry per CDR3 protein. The repertoire consists of 400,000 to 600,000 distinct CDR3 sequences, with about 25% occurring once and the leading ten covering around 0.76%. Sequenced sample: naive CD8+ T cells from blood, with Jurkat cell RNA spiked in. Subset given: FACS-sorted CD8+CD4-CCR7+CD45RA+ naive T cells. These TCRs come from a human donor in good health. Some libraries in this study had Jurkat cell RNA spiked in.

The table lists this clonotype with many counts. The genes are TRBV4-2 and TRBJ2-7; D unresolved. V was trimmed by 1 base and J by 0 bases, leaving 10 bases between them. Germline assignment: CDR1 LGHNA and CDR2 YNFKEQ. The CDR3 sequence is 15 residues long. This CDR3 is CASSQGRTSSYEQYF. The CDR3 coding sequence is TGTGCCAGCAGCCAAGGGCGAACGAGCTCCTACGAGCAGTACTTC.

The rearrangement joins TRBV7-9 to TRBJ1-6; D is unresolved. The ends were cut back, 10 bases at V and 9 bases at J, with 7 bases in the middle. The CDR3 runs 10 residues. CDR1 is SEHNR and CDR2 is FQNEAQ in the germline V gene (reference sequence). Written as DNA, the CDR3 is TGTGCCACCACTTCTTCACCCCTCCACTTT. Encoded protein: CATTSSPLHF.

This clonotype occurred a few times. V usage is TRBV9 and J usage is TRBJ2-3; D is unresolved. The CDR3 loop spans 12 amino acids. Germline V CDR1 and CDR2: SGDLS, YYNGEE. Trimming pared 4 bases from V and 4 bases from J, leaving 7 bases between. The CDR3 reads CASSNYPDTQYF. CDR3 nucleotide sequence: TGTGCCAGCAGCAACTACCCAGATACGCAGTATTTT.

Turning to this clonotype: A clone one base away is much larger, so this may be a read error. The gene calls are TRBV7-6 and TRBJ2-3, with a tentative D call TRBD1 (6 bases). The germline CDR1 and CDR2 sequences are SGHVS and FNYEAQ. CDR3 length: 14 residues. CDR3 residues: CASSLVSQTGTQYF. CDR3 sequence (DNA): TGTGCCAGCAGCTTAGTATCCCAGACAGGTACGCAGTATTTT. Based on the CDR3 plus reference TRBV7-6 and TRBJ2-3, the full variable domain is GAGVSQSPRYKVTKRGQDVALRCDPISGHVSLYWYRQALGQGPEFLTYFNYEAQQDKSGLPNDRFSAERPEGSISTLTIQRTEQRDSAMYRCASSLVSQTGTQYFGPGTRLTVL.

This clonotype was seen more than once but under ten times. The rearrangement joins TRBV5-5 to TRBJ2-2; D ambiguous. This CDR3 is built from 14 residues. CDR1 and CDR2 from the germline V gene are SGHKS and YYEKEE (reference sequence). V was pared by 3 bases and J by 1 base, with 7 bases between. The DNA for the CDR3 is TGTGCCAGCAGCTGGGTATTGAACACCGGGGAGCTGTTTTTT. Translated, it gives CASSWVLNTGELFF.

In its sample, this clonotype was seen a few times. The genes are TRBV5-1 and TRBJ2-1; 9 positions match TRBD1. After removal of 0 bases from V and 3 bases from J, the junction contained 7 bases not matched to a gene. This CDR3 has 17 residues. Germline V CDR1 and CDR2: SGHRS, YFSETQ. CDR3 DNA sequence: TGCGCCAGCAGCTTGGAGGGACAGGGATCTTTCTACAATGAGCAGTTCTTC. Encoded protein: CASSLEGQGSFYNEQFF.

This clonotype was found a few times. The genes are TRBV4-3 and TRBJ2-7; TRBD1 is a possible D gene (6 bases). V was clipped by 1 base and J by 2 bases, with 12 bases between them. CDR1 and CDR2 from the germline V gene are LGHNA and YSLEER. The CDR3 is 15 amino acids. In DNA form, the CDR3 reads TGCGCCAGCAGCCAAGGTCAGGGGAAGACCTACGAGCAGTACTTC. Amino acids: CASSQGQGKTYEQYF.

The rearrangement uses TRBV7-2 and TRBJ1-6; no definite D call. This CDR3 contains 16 residues. Trimming took 0 bases from V and 11 from J, leaving 17 bases between them. Germline V gene data show CDR1 as SGHTA and CDR2 as FQGNSA. The CDR3 sequence is CASSLARDAPLPPLHF. The CDR3 region has the DNA TGTGCCAGCAGCTTAGCGCGGGATGCGCCCCTCCCACCCCTCCACTTT.

This clonotype was found many times. The J gene is TRBJ1-5, the V gene TRBV6-2 or TRBV6-3; a possible D gene is TRBD1 (5 bases). CDR3 length: 15 amino acids. Trimming stripped 4 bases from V and 0 bases from J, with 10 bases between. Germline V lookup: CDR1 MNHEY, CDR2 SVGEGT. The CDR3 loop reads CASSWTQYSNQPQHF. CDR3 DNA sequence: TGTGCCAGCAGTTGGACACAATATAGCAATCAGCCCCAGCATTTT.

This clonotype appeared a few times. The rearrangement joins TRBV6-2 or TRBV6-3 to TRBJ2-7, with D possibly TRBD2 on 6 matching bases. The CDR3 has 14 residues. With 2 bases removed from V and 3 bases from J, the gap between germline ends came to 11 bases. The germline V gene encodes CDR1 MNHEY and CDR2 SVGEGT. CDR3 coding DNA: TGTGCCAGCAGTTACCCAGGGACTCACTACGAGCAGTACTTC. It specifies CASSYPGTHYEQYF.

This clonotype turned up a few times. The genes are TRBV12-3 or TRBV12-4 and TRBJ2-2; 8 bases line up with TRBD2. V gave up 7 bases and J gave up 5 bases; unmatched junction bases: 9. This CDR3 region has 15 residues. The CDR3 DNA sequence: TGTGCCAGCATCTTGGATAGCGGGGCTACCGGGGAGCTGTTTTTT. Its protein is CASILDSGATGELFF.

Concerning this clonotype: A read error may be the cause here, since a much bigger clone is one base away. The gene calls are TRBV15 and TRBJ2-7; no definite D call. This CDR3 region has 11 residues. V was trimmed by 5 bases and J by 3 bases, leaving 5 bases between them. CDR1 and CDR2 (germline): LNHNV, YYDKDF (reference sequence). The CDR3 DNA follows: TGTGCCACCAGCTCGGACTACGAGCAGTACTTC. This encodes CATSSDYEQYF.

This clonotype has only a few counts. V is TRBV29-1 and J is TRBJ2-7; perhaps D is TRBD1 or TRBD2 (5 bases each). This CDR3 comprises 13 residues. Germline V gene sequence: CDR1 SQVTM, CDR2 ANQGSEA. V was pared by 6 bases and J by 2 bases, with 14 bases between. DNA of the CDR3: TGCAGCGTAGCCGGGACGGGCACCTACGAGCAGTACTTC. Protein product: CSVAGTGTYEQYF.

This clonotype came up a few times. V gene TRBV27 combines with J gene TRBJ2-7; 7 bases map to TRBD1. V shed 3 bases and J 1 base; nucleotides not matched to a gene: 6. The germline V gene encodes CDR1 MNHEY and CDR2 SMNVEV (reference sequence). The CDR3 is 15 residues long. The CDR3 loop reads CASSFEGAGSYEQYF. CDR3 sequence (DNA): TGTGCCAGCAGTTTCGAGGGGGCAGGGTCCTACGAGCAGTACTTC.

This clonotype has at least ten counts. The chain is built from TRBV28 and TRBJ2-5, with 9 bases matching TRBD2. The CDR3 length is 14 residues. The V and J ends lost 6 bases and 3 bases, in that order; junction bases with no gene match: 5. CDR1 is MDHEN, CDR2 SYDVKM, per germline. The CDR3 region has the DNA TGTGCCAGCAGCCTCCGACTAGCGGAAGAGACCCAGTACTTC. It yields the protein CASSLRLAEETQYF.

This clonotype was seen repeatedly, ten times or more. The CDR3 nucleotides are TGTGCCAGCAGTCCATCACCTTCTTATCAGGGAACCGGGGGCTACACCTTC. Protein: CASSPSPSYQGTGGYTF. The chain combines TRBV12-3 or TRBV12-4 with TRBJ1-2, with TRBD1 as a possible D gene (5 bases). This CDR3 has 17 residues. V lost 5 bases, J lost 8 bases, and 27 bases lay in between.

As concerns this clonotype: One end of the junction is discordant with germline, which a read error may explain. The V and J genes are TRBV7-6 and TRBJ2-3; TRBD2 agrees at 7 bases. The CDR3 is 14 residues long. Germline V gene data show CDR1 as SGHVS and CDR2 as FNYEAQ. CDR3 DNA sequence: TGTGCCAGCGGCTTAGCGGGCGGGATCGATACGCAGTATTTT. Its translation is CASGLAGGIDTQYF. Combining the CDR3 with reference TRBV7-6 and TRBJ2-3 gives the whole variable domain GAGVSQSPRYKVTKRGQDVALRCDPISGHVSLYWYRQALGQGPEFLTYFNYEAQQDKSGLPNDRFSAERPEGSISTLTIQRTEQRDSAMYRCASGLAGGIDTQYFGPGTRLTVL.

This chain links TRBV4-3 with TRBJ2-2; 7 bases map to TRBD1. The CDR3 is 20 residues long. V shed 0 bases, J shed 5 bases, and the junction held 18 bases outside the gene matches. Germline V gene lookup returns CDR1 LGHNA and CDR2 YSLEER. The CDR3 region has the DNA TGCGCCAGCAGCCAAGATCTTGTCGAGGGTGAGGGGGCTTGGACCGGGGAGCTGTTTTTT. This translates into CASSQDLVEGEGAWTGELFF.

This clonotype showed up many times. The CDR3 protein is CASSLRQYYSNQPQHF. The DNA for the CDR3 is TGTGCCAGCAGTTTAAGACAGTATTATAGCAATCAGCCCCAGCATTTT. The rearrangement joins TRBV28 to TRBJ1-5; D possibly corresponds to TRBD1 (5 bases). Trimming took off 2 bases at V and 0 bases at J, with 11 bases between the two ends. This CDR3 spans 16 amino acids. Germline values: CDR1 MDHEN, CDR2 SYDVKM.

Points on this clonotype: A clone one base away is much larger, so this may be a read error. The CDR3 does not close with the conserved phenylalanine or tryptophan, likely indicating a read error. The J gene is TRBJ2-2, the V gene TRBV7-9; 7 bases fit TRBD2. Germline V gives CDR1 SEHNR, CDR2 FQNEAQ (reference sequence). The CDR3 covers 13 residues. Losses at the gene ends were 5 bases for V and 6 bases for J; bases not matched to a gene: 3. The CDR3 spells CASSALAPGELFI. The CDR3 nucleotides read TGTGCCAGCAGCGCACTAGCGCCCGGGGAGCTGTTTATT.

This clonotype has a count of ten or more. The rearrangement uses TRBV6-1 and TRBJ1-5; D is uncertain. Germline CDR1 is MNHNS and CDR2 is SASEGT. With 2 bases removed from V and 1 base from J, the gap between germline ends came to 9 bases. The CDR3 has 15 amino acids. The CDR3 DNA follows: TGTGCCAGCAGTGAACCGGGAATGAGCAATCAGCCCCAGCATTTT. Translation gives CASSEPGMSNQPQHF.

Only a few counts were recorded for this clonotype. The rearrangement uses TRBV5-6 and TRBJ2-1; unclear D gene. The CDR3 sequence is 12 residues long. The V and J ends lost 3 bases and 8 bases respectively, with 9 bases between them. Germline CDR1 reads SGHDT; CDR2 reads YYEEEE. In nucleotides, the CDR3 is TGTGCCAGCAGCTACGGGTCCGATGAGCAGTTCTTC. Residues: CASSYGSDEQFF.